These 26 T cell receptor beta chains were all obtained from the same sample, sequenced in a study of T cells after yellow fever vaccination (dated by TCRdb to between 2019 and 2020). The treatment or condition label, read with the paper, signifies: live attenuated yellow fever vaccine strain. Library preparation was by 5' RACE. Data came from an Illumina HiSeq 2500. Clones were called with MiXCR by TCRdb after fastp trimmed the public reads at Q25, and only in-frame beta chains were retained. Each entry is one CDR3 protein sequence, shown with its most common DNA and genes. Counted in this sample were roughly 160,000 distinct CDR3 sequences; 6.5% to 8.5% of them appeared once. Around 2.3% of the sample rests with the top ten. The material was CD4+ T cells sorted from PBMCs, obtained 5 days after the first yellow fever vaccination. The origin of the receptors is a man aged 18 to 30 who received the YFV17D yellow fever vaccine.

This clonotype occurred a few times. V and J are TRBV3-1 and TRBJ2-7; D gene ambiguous. V was shortened by 4 bases and J by 4 bases, with 11 bases between the two germline ends. Germline CDR1 and CDR2: LGHDT and YNNKEL (reference sequence). There are 13 residues in the CDR3. The CDR3 DNA sequence: TGTGCCAGCAGCCGAGAAGGGCTATACGAGCAGTACTTC. Its protein is CASSREGLYEQYF.

The rearrangement uses TRBV5-1 and TRBJ1-2, with a weak D call TRBD1 (6 bases). V was trimmed by 4 bases and J by 0 bases, leaving 10 bases between them. This CDR3 contains 14 residues. Germline loops: CDR1 SGHRS, CDR2 YFSETQ. For the CDR3, the DNA is TGCGCCAGCAGCGAGGGGGGTCCTAACTATGGCTACACCTTC. Translated, it gives CASSEGGPNYGYTF.

This clonotype was counted a few times. The chain carries TRBV19 and TRBJ2-1, with unresolved D. Germline CDR1 is LNHDA and CDR2 is SQIVND (reference sequence). This CDR3 region has 13 residues. V was pared by 3 bases and J by 4 bases, with 7 bases between. CDR3 DNA sequence: TGTGCCAGTAGTATGATCGGATACAATGAGCAGTTCTTC. It encodes CASSMIGYNEQFF.

In its sample, this clonotype was seen many times. The chain employs TRBV7-3 and TRBJ2-1; 9 nucleotides match TRBD2. This CDR3 spans 17 amino acids. V was pared by 0 bases and J by 4 bases, with 7 bases of the junction left unmatched. CDR1 SGHTA and CDR2 FQGTGA come from the germline V gene. The CDR3 DNA reads as TGTGCCAGCAGCTTAACGGGTGTTAGCGGGGGTTACAATGAGCAGTTCTTC. It codes for CASSLTGVSGGYNEQFF. The entire variable domain, with the rest obtained from reference TRBV7-3 and TRBJ2-1, is as follows: GAGVSQTPSNKVTEKGKYVELRCDPISGHTALYWYRQSLGQGPEFLIYFQGTGAADDSGLPNDRFFAVRPEGSVSTLKIQRTERGDSAVYLCASSLTGVSGGYNEQFFGPGTRLTVL.

At least ten counts were recorded for this clonotype. The CDR3 DNA reads TGTGCCAGCAGTTACAGAGGTTGGGGCACTGAAGCTTTCTTT. Translated: CASSYRGWGTEAFF. The rearrangement uses TRBV6-2 or TRBV6-3 and TRBJ1-1; the D is unclear. V lost 2 bases to trimming and J lost 4 bases, with 11 bases between them. CDR3 length: 14 residues. Looked up from germline, CDR1 is MNHEY and CDR2 is SVGEGT.

In DNA, the CDR3 is TGTGCCAGCAGCTTAGGTCGCACAGGGGGCTCCCGTTTCTTC. Its protein is CASSLGRTGGSRFF. The chain uses TRBV7-2 and TRBJ2-1, with 9 bases fitting TRBD1. The V gene end was trimmed by 1 base and the J gene end by 16 bases; junction bases not matched to a gene: 11. Germline V gene sequence: CDR1 SGHTA, CDR2 FQGNSA. This CDR3 is built from 14 residues. Full variable domain (missing parts from reference TRBV7-2 and TRBJ2-1): GAGVSQSPSNKVTEKGKDVELRCDPISGHTALYWYRQSLGQGLEFLIYFQGNSAPDKSGLPSDRFSAERTGGSVSTLTIQRTQQEDSAVYLCASSLGRTGGSRFFGPGTRLTVL.

Only a few counts were recorded for this clonotype. V and J are TRBV7-8 and TRBJ2-7, with D possibly TRBD2 on 5 matching bases. Trimming cost V 5 bases and J 1 base, with 21 bases left between them. CDR3 length: 17 amino acids. Germline CDR1 reads SGHVS; CDR2 reads FQNEAQ. CDR3 in DNA: TGTGCCAGCAGCCCTAAACGCGGAGGATCGGTATCCTACGAGCAGTACTTC. It translates to CASSPKRGGSVSYEQYF.

V is TRBV7-2 and J is TRBJ1-2; a weak D match, TRBD1 (6 bases). Germline V gives CDR1 SGHTA, CDR2 FQGNSA. V shed 1 base and J shed 7 bases, with 19 bases lying between them. The CDR3 is 16 residues long. CDR3 amino acids: CASSLGAQGSIGGYTF. The CDR3 DNA reads as TGTGCCAGCAGCTTAGGGGCCCAGGGGTCGATCGGTGGCTACACCTTC.

The rearrangement links TRBV6-4 to TRBJ2-3; unclear D gene. Germline V CDR1 and CDR2: MRHNA, SNTAGT. Trimming removed 5 bases at V and 6 bases at J, with 12 bases between. The CDR3 is made up of 13 amino acids. CDR3 loop: CASSITLRDTQYF. The CDR3 nucleotides are TGTGCCAGCAGTATAACGTTAAGGGATACGCAGTATTTT.

The rearrangement links TRBV3-1 to TRBJ2-5, with D perhaps TRBD1 or TRBD2 (5 bases each). This CDR3 has 15 amino acids. CDR1 is LGHDT, CDR2 YNNKEL, per germline (reference sequence). The V end lost 6 bases, the J end lost 0 bases, and 14 bases lay between the germline ends. DNA for the CDR3: TGTGCCAGCAGTCGGGGCACACCCAACCAAGAGACCCAGTACTTC. Amino acids: CASSRGTPNQETQYF.

This clonotype was detected ten times or more. The gene calls are TRBV6-5 and TRBJ2-2; 9 bases are shared with TRBD2. This CDR3 is built from 16 residues. The V gene's germline CDR1 is MNHEY and CDR2 SVGAGI. The ends lost 6 bases at V and 7 bases at J; junction bases unmatched: 12. The CDR3 loop reads CASRTLGGGVVGELFF. DNA of the CDR3: TGTGCCAGCAGGACCCTCGGCGGGGGGGTGGTCGGGGAGCTGTTTTTT.

This clonotype was recorded a few times. The chain joins TRBV4-3 to TRBJ1-3; unclear D gene. Trimming took 3 bases from V and 0 from J, leaving 21 bases between them. Germline CDR1 and CDR2: LGHNA and YSLEER. The CDR3 length is 19 residues. CDR3 loop: CASSHHPYKNSDSGNTIYF. As DNA, the CDR3 is TGCGCCAGCAGCCACCACCCCTACAAAAACAGCGACTCTGGAAACACCATATATTTT.

This clonotype was recorded many times. The chain carries TRBV12-3 or TRBV12-4 and TRBJ2-4; 9 positions agree with TRBD1. The CDR3 is 14 amino acids. V was pared by 6 bases and J by 2 bases, with 2 bases of the junction left unmatched. CDR3 DNA: TGTGCCAGCAGGACAGGGGGATCCAAAAACATTCAGTACTTC. Its translation is CASRTGGSKNIQYF.

This clonotype was counted a few times. J is TRBJ1-5 and V is TRBV5-4, with D perhaps TRBD1 (6 bases). CDR3 length equals 14 residues. Germline V CDR1 and CDR2: SGHNT, YYREEE (reference sequence). V lost 3 bases to trimming and J lost 7 bases, with 14 bases between them. The CDR3 loop reads CASSSNPGDQPQHF. CDR3 nucleotides: TGTGCCAGCAGCTCCAACCCAGGGGACCAGCCCCAGCATTTT.

This clonotype was seen a handful of times. The genes are TRBV12-3 or TRBV12-4 and TRBJ1-5; unclear D gene. Trimming took 0 bases from V and 7 from J, leaving 10 bases between them. The CDR3 extends over 14 amino acids. For the CDR3, the DNA is TGTGCCAGCAGTTTAGCCCGGGGTCGCCAGCCCCAGCATTTT. It translates to CASSLARGRQPQHF.

The chain combines TRBV20-1 with TRBJ2-7; the D gene is possibly TRBD1 (5 bases). Per germline, CDR1 DFQATT and CDR2 SNEGSKA (reference sequence). The CDR3 totals 12 residues. Deletions cut 3 bases from V and 5 bases from J, with 11 bases between. CDR3 sequence reads: CSASARADEQYV. CDR3 sequence (DNA): TGCAGTGCTAGTGCCAGGGCCGACGAGCAGTACGTC.

Only a few counts were recorded for this clonotype. This rearrangement joins TRBV12-3 or TRBV12-4 to TRBJ2-7; 8 bases fit TRBD1. The CDR3 has 15 amino acids. V lost 6 bases to trimming and J lost 2 bases; unmatched junction nucleotides: 9. In nucleotides, the CDR3 is TGTGCCAGCAGCCGAGACAGGGGCGCAACCTACGAGCAGTACGTC. It yields the protein CASSRDRGATYEQYV.

In this sample, this clonotype turned up a few times. The CDR3 sequence is CASSARRGGEQYF. For the CDR3, the DNA is TGTGCCAGCAGCGCACGGCGGGGCGGTGAGCAGTACTTC. This chain links TRBV7-2 with TRBJ2-7; a weak D match, TRBD2 (6 bases). The CDR3 loop spans 13 amino acids. The germline V gene has CDR1 SGHTA and CDR2 FQGNSA. With 5 bases removed from V and 7 bases from J, the gap between germline ends came to 15 bases.

In this sample, this clonotype turned up many times. The chain couples TRBV5-1 to TRBJ1-2; 9 nucleotides match TRBD1. This CDR3 region has 14 residues. Losses at the gene ends were 4 bases for V and 6 bases for J; bases not matched to a gene: 7. CDR1 and CDR2 from the germline V gene are SGHRS and YFSETQ. The CDR3 here is CASSPSGTGNGYTF. The CDR3, as DNA: TGCGCCAGCAGCCCTAGCGGGACAGGGAATGGCTACACCTTC.

In its sample, this clonotype was seen many times. This chain joins TRBV7-9 and TRBJ2-5; D is undetermined. CDR3 length: 12 amino acids. Per the germline V gene, CDR1 is SEHNR and CDR2 is FQNEAQ (reference sequence). Deletions cut 3 bases from V and 8 bases from J, with 10 bases between. The CDR3 reads CASSLQQGTQYF. DNA of the CDR3: TGTGCCAGCAGCTTGCAACAAGGAACCCAGTACTTC. Looking up the rest from reference TRBV7-9 and TRBJ2-5 gives the full variable domain: DTGVSQNPRHKITKRGQNVTFRCDPISEHNRLYWYRQTLGQGPEFLTYFQNEAQLEKSRLLSDRFSAERPKGSFSTLEIQRTEQGDSAMYLCASSLQQGTQYFGPGTRLLVL.

In its sample, this clonotype was seen many times. The germline gene is not matched at one end of the junction; a read error may be the cause. The chain recombines TRBV6-5 with TRBJ2-1; 8 bases align to TRBD1. The CDR3 spans 15 residues. Germline CDR1 reads MNHEY; CDR2 reads SVGAGI. The DNA for the CDR3 is TGTGCCAGTAGTTACCGCGGACAGGGAAAGGATGAGCAGTTCTTC. Translated, it gives CASSYRGQGKDEQFF.

This clonotype was seen at least ten times. In DNA form, the CDR3 reads TGTGCTAGTGGCCCCAGCGTCCGCAGTGAGCAGTTCTTC. Encoded protein: CASGPSVRSEQFF. The chain is built from TRBV12-5 and TRBJ2-1; the D is unclear. The CDR3 covers 13 residues. Germline V gene lookup returns CDR1 LGHNT and CDR2 FRNRAP. Trimming pared 6 bases from V and 9 bases from J, leaving 15 bases between.

The chain employs TRBV5-4 and TRBJ2-1; 9 bases map to TRBD1. This CDR3 has 12 residues. Germline V gene data show CDR1 as SGHNT and CDR2 as YYREEE (reference sequence). V lost 4 bases and J lost 15; bases outside the gene matches: 8. In nucleotides, the CDR3 is TGTGCCAGCAGCCGGGACAGGGAAGTAAGGTTCTTC. Translating gives CASSRDREVRFF.

There are a few counts of this clonotype. This rearrangement joins TRBV27 to TRBJ1-1; D is unclear. The germline V gene has CDR1 MNHEY and CDR2 SMNVEV (reference sequence). This CDR3 has 15 residues. V was clipped by 4 bases and J by 0 bases, with 12 bases between them. CDR3 nucleotides: TGTGCCAGCAGTTACAACTCCCGGGTGAACACTGAAGCTTTCTTT. Protein sequence: CASSYNSRVNTEAFF.

This clonotype was picked up a small number of times. V usage is TRBV5-1 and J usage is TRBJ1-1; D might be TRBD1 (5 bases). Germline V CDR1 and CDR2: SGHRS, YFSETQ. Trimming took off 3 bases at V and 5 bases at J, with 14 bases between the two ends. This CDR3 is 14 amino acids long. CDR3 DNA: TGCGCCAGCAGCTCCCAAGGGGTGGGAACTGAAGCTTTCTTT. It specifies CASSSQGVGTEAFF.

The table lists this clonotype with many counts. V gene TRBV5-1 combines with J gene TRBJ1-2; tentative D call: TRBD1 (5 bases). V shed 2 bases and J shed 4 bases, with 9 bases lying between them. Germline CDR1 is SGHRS and CDR2 is YFSETQ. This CDR3 has 13 residues. The CDR3 region has the DNA TGCGCCAGCAGCTTCGCGGGACTCTATGGCTACACCTTC. It translates to CASSFAGLYGYTF. The whole variable domain, filled in from reference TRBV5-1 and TRBJ1-2, reads KAGVTQTPRYLIKTRGQQVTLSCSPISGHRSVSWYQQTPGQGLQFLFEYFSETQRNKGNFPGRFSGRQFSNSRSEMNVSTLELGDSALYLCASSFAGLYGYTFGSGTRLTVV.